This T cell receptor beta chain is drawn from a study of CD8 T cells in ankylosing spondylitis. In making TCR beta libraries, quantitative 5'-RACE with molecular barcodes was used. TCRdb reanalysed the 5' RACE reads using MiXCR and keeps one entry per CDR3 protein. The sample lists 300,000 to 350,000 distinct CDR3 sequences; about a fifth were seen once. Germline V gene data show CDR1 as LGHNA and CDR2 as YSLEER. This CDR3 region has 14 residues. V shed 5 bases and J shed 2 bases, with 12 bases lying between them. This clonotype was seen repeatedly, ten times or more. Its antigen is not known. Study-level findings and limits: Significant enrichment of disease-linked clones was reportedly seen in matched ankylosing spondylitis synovial fluid. Relatively rare in peripheral blood, disease-linked clones were also CD8+.

The gene calls are TRBV4-3 and TRBJ1-2; D is perhaps TRBD1 (6 bases). This clonotype was sampled from a female donor with ankylosing spondylitis or in good health (not recorded which). Specimen: blood, either unsorted or a sorted T cell fraction (not recorded which). CDR3 bases: TGCGCCAGCAGCTTCGGGGGGGCAAACTATGGCTACACCTTC. Its protein is CASSFGGANYGYTF.